The 9 T cell receptor beta chains presented below share a single source sample, sequenced in a study of blood T cell repertoires in COVID-19. Measured with immunoSEQ multiplex PCR; TCRdb has only the in-frame clones, and not every one. Of over 30,000 clones in the sample, about 91% are singletons; the top ten hold 4% to 5%. Sequences were obtained from peripheral blood. Every receptor here comes from an older woman with active COVID-19.

The chain combines TRBV18 with TRBJ2-1; no clear D gene. Germline CDR1 and CDR2: KGHSH and LQKENI. The V gene lost 6 bases and the J gene lost 6 bases, with 21 bases spanning the gap. CDR3 length: 16 amino acids. The CDR3 coding sequence is TGTGCCAGCTCTGAGGCGTCTCTATTTCAGCCCAATGAGCAGTTCTTC. It translates to CASSEASLFQPNEQFF. Full variable domain (rest looked up from reference TRBV18 and TRBJ2-1): NAGVMQNPRHLVRRRGQEARLRCSPMKGHSHVYWYRQLPEEGLKFMVYLQKENIIDESGMPKERFSAEFPKEGPSILRIQQVVRGDSAAYFCASSEASLFQPNEQFFGPGTRLTVL.

The genes are TRBV19 and TRBJ1-5; D call uncertain. This CDR3 has 13 residues. The ends were cut back, 4 bases at V and 5 bases at J, with 9 bases in the middle. Germline CDR1 reads LNHDA; CDR2 reads SQIVND (reference sequence). CDR3 loop: CASSTGYDQPQHF. The CDR3 DNA reads as TGTGCCAGTAGTACAGGATATGATCAGCCCCAGCATTTT.

In DNA, the CDR3 is TGTGCCAGCAGCGCGGGACTCAACTATGGCTACACCTTC. Translation gives CASSAGLNYGYTF. V usage is TRBV7-9 and J usage is TRBJ1-2, with D possibly TRBD1 on 5 matching bases. V was shortened by 5 bases and J by 2 bases, with 9 bases between the two germline ends. The CDR3 extends over 13 amino acids. Germline CDR1 is SEHNR and CDR2 is FQNEAQ (reference sequence). Full variable domain (remainder filled in from reference TRBV7-9 and TRBJ1-2): DTGVSQNPRHKITKRGQNVTFRCDPISEHNRLYWYRQTLGQGPEFLTYFQNEAQLEKSRLLSDRFSAERPKGSFSTLEIQRTEQGDSAMYLCASSAGLNYGYTFGSGTRLTVV.

This chain connects TRBV5-1 to TRBJ2-6, with D perhaps matching TRBD1 (5 bases). The V end was cut by 1 base, the J end by 3 bases, with 17 bases between. Germline CDR1 SGHRS, CDR2 YFSETQ. This CDR3 contains 18 residues. CDR3 region: CASSLYAGSGIGANVLTF. The CDR3 coding sequence is TGCGCCAGCAGCTTGTACGCAGGGTCAGGGATTGGGGCCAACGTCCTGACTTTC.

The J gene is TRBJ2-5, the V gene TRBV11-3, with 8 bases that match TRBD2. Germline assignment: CDR1 SGHNT and CDR2 YENEEA. The V segment lost 4 bases and the J segment 5 bases; nucleotides outside the gene matches: 6. The CDR3 is 14 residues long. The CDR3 here is CASSSERGMETQYF. The CDR3 DNA reads TGTGCCAGCAGCTCAGAGCGGGGGATGGAGACCCAGTACTTC.

The chain uses TRBV11-1 and TRBJ2-3, with 7 bases lining up with TRBD2. Trimming took 5 bases from V and 9 from J; bases not matched to a gene: 8. This CDR3 comprises 13 residues. CDR1 is SGHAT and CDR2 is FQDESV in the germline V gene (reference sequence). The CDR3 DNA reads TGTGCCAGCAGCACGCAGTCGGGAGGCACGCAGTATTTT. Residues: CASSTQSGGTQYF.

This chain connects TRBV5-4 to TRBJ2-1; 11 bases line up with TRBD2. V gave up 6 bases and J gave up 6 bases; unmatched junction bases: 8. The CDR3 is 15 amino acids. Germline V CDR1 and CDR2: SGHNT, YYREEE (reference sequence). The CDR3 nucleotides are TGTGCCAGCATAAACGGACTAGCGGGCACCAATGAGCAGTTCTTC. Translating it yields CASINGLAGTNEQFF.

This rearrangement joins TRBV7-6 to TRBJ2-5; D remains ambiguous. The CDR3 totals 15 residues. The germline V and J ends were trimmed by 3 bases and 2 bases, with 13 bases remaining between them. In germline, CDR1 is SGHVS, CDR2 FNYEAQ. The DNA for the CDR3 is TGTGCCAGCAGCTTGACCCTAGGCCTACAAGAGACCCAGTACTTC. As protein: CASSLTLGLQETQYF.

V and J are TRBV6-5 and TRBJ2-1; TRBD2 matches at 8 bases. V lost 8 bases, J lost 0 bases, and 6 bases stayed unmatched. CDR1 is MNHEY and CDR2 is SVGAGI in the germline V gene. The CDR3 sequence is 15 residues long. The CDR3 nucleotides read TGTGCCAGCTACCTCGGGGGGGTCTCCTACAATGAGCAGTTCTTC. It yields the protein CASYLGGVSYNEQFF.